Listed below are T cell receptor beta chains from one sample, sequenced in a study of blood T cell repertoires in COVID-19. Produced via immunoSEQ multiplex PCR; TCRdb's table is partial and in-frame only. The data contain 190,000 or so clones, roughly nine tenths of them singletons. Sequencing was carried out using peripheral blood. The origin of the receptors is a woman between 25 and 40 years old with active or convalescent COVID-19. CDR3s leave out the opening cysteine and the closing phenylalanine or tryptophan.

CDR3 protein: ASSPRTGTGGSGREKLF
V gene: TRBV6-2/TRBV6-3

CDR3 protein: SVEPGQGQPQH
V gene: TRBV29-1

CDR3 protein: ASSHGTRGEKLF
V gene: TRBV18

CDR3 protein: AISEVGGGNYEQY
V gene: TRBV10-3

CDR3 protein: ASSVFGGTDTQY
V gene: TRBV9

CDR3 protein: ASSSLTSGRAFNEQF
V gene: TRBV5-1

CDR3 protein: ASSYDRNSYEQY
V gene: TRBV5-4

CDR3 protein: ASSGGRGNYGYT
V gene: TRBV9

CDR3 protein: ASSLDSYNEQF
V gene: TRBV7-6

CDR3 protein: ASSPPGVNTEAF
V gene: TRBV18

CDR3 protein: ASSFGTSGYQETQY
V gene: TRBV13

CDR3 protein: ASSSGSGSYEQY
V gene: TRBV19

CDR3 protein: ASSLETRQETQY
V gene: TRBV5-5

CDR3 protein: ASSVWRGGQDTQY
V gene: TRBV9

CDR3 protein: ASSLEWGESYNEQF
V gene: TRBV7-6

CDR3 protein: ASSPRTSGSTDTQY
V gene: TRBV18

CDR3 protein: ASSPTGRNTIY
V gene: TRBV12-3/TRBV12-4

CDR3 protein: ASKASGRADTGELF
V gene: TRBV2

CDR3 protein: ASSLSGGNEQF
V gene: TRBV5-6

CDR3 protein: ASSPRGETQY
V gene: TRBV18

CDR3 protein: ASSLAGGQAGF
V gene: TRBV11-3

CDR3 protein: ASSFGENTEAF
V gene: TRBV11-2

CDR3 protein: ASSAHKGVNTEAF
V gene: TRBV6-5

CDR3 protein: ASSILYGTASPYPTNEKLF
V gene: TRBV19

CDR3 protein: ASTERGKPQH
V gene: TRBV12-3/TRBV12-4

CDR3 protein: ASSTLGGPIGNEQF
V gene: TRBV9

CDR3 protein: ASRGTAANTGELF
V gene: TRBV2

CDR3 protein: ASSYDRPNTEAF
V gene: TRBV6-2/TRBV6-3

CDR3 protein: ATKYRDDTEAF
V gene: TRBV12-3/TRBV12-4

CDR3 protein: ASSVGAGGSSSSYNEQF
V gene: TRBV9

CDR3 protein: AISGQGDSPLH
V gene: TRBV10-3

CDR3 protein: ASSYGPGDEAF
V gene: TRBV6-6

CDR3 protein: AISVGPSSYEQY
V gene: TRBV10-3

CDR3 protein: ASSYSQGLGYEQY
V gene: TRBV6-5

CDR3 protein: ASRPTSNTGELF
V gene: TRBV19

CDR3 protein: ASSLRGAGEKLF
V gene: TRBV5-1

CDR3 protein: ATSRSNRGWTEAF
V gene: TRBV15

CDR3 protein: ASSQVATQY
V gene: TRBV3-1/TRBV3-2

CDR3 protein: ASSPGTGIFYGYT
V gene: TRBV5-1

CDR3 protein: ASRPMGRSNQPQH
V gene: TRBV27

CDR3 protein: ASSPGREIYNEQF
V gene: TRBV18

CDR3 protein: ASSEVGFVHEQY
V gene: TRBV2

CDR3 protein: ASSLSGTNQPQH
V gene: TRBV28

CDR3 protein: SAVFNEKLF
V gene: TRBV20-1

CDR3 protein: ASSLTSASEAF
V gene: TRBV4-1

CDR3 protein: ASSYSGQGNNSPLH
V gene: TRBV6-6

CDR3 protein: ASSQERVGRGTEAF
V gene: TRBV4-1

CDR3 protein: ASSYTGTDSGNTIY
V gene: TRBV6-5